Below, one TCR beta chain is given with its context. This clone was seen a handful of times. Its antigen is still unknown. No qualities accompany the bases; no much larger clone lies one base away. The receptor library was made with the immunoSEQ multiplex PCR assay. TCRdb obtained this table from immuneACCESS and retained in-frame rearrangements with V and J assigned. These tables miss some clones; where compared with another copy, unresolved V genes account for less than half of the shortfall, and the remainder is unexplained. Present in this sample are approximately 130,000 clones, around 83% of which were seen just once. The ten largest clones take up roughly 13% of the sample. This sample is drawn from a study of PD-1 blockade in mismatch repair-deficient tumors listed by TCRdb under 2017. With respect to the entire study: Between late 2013 and September 2016, the trial enrolled about 78 consecutive patients with roughly twelve types of mismatch repair-deficient cancer, all of whom had received prior treatment and were progressing. Deep sequencing of TCR CDR3 regions was used to track tumor-associated T cell clones in peripheral blood of patients responding to PD-1 blockade.

For every enrolled patient, mismatch repair deficiency was confirmed by either polymerase chain reaction or immunohistochemistry. TCR sequencing was performed for a few patients who responded to pembrolizumab therapy. The phase II trial prospectively tested pembrolizumab PD-1 blockade in advanced mismatch repair-deficient cancers regardless of tissue of origin. Peripheral blood T cell samples were serially collected before and at multiple times after PD-1 blockade was started. The timing of each blood sample was reported as weeks after the first dose of pembrolizumab. V is reduced by 6 bases and J by 3 bases, leaving a spacing of 9 bases between them. The CDR3 spans 12 residues, from the cysteine through the phenylalanine. Only the CDR3 DNA stays, 36 bases, in frame from base 1. The germline V gene (reference sequence) specifies MNHEY as CDR1 and SMNVEV as CDR2. Study-wide findings and limitations: After pembrolizumab, tumor-resident clones, which were often undetectable in blood before treatment, expanded rapidly and then contracted, generally ahead of radiologic responses.

Rearrangement joined TRBV27 to TRBJ2-7, with the D gene uncertain. The input for sequencing was peripheral blood, taken 44 weeks after starting pembrolizumab. This sequence originates from an adult with mismatch repair-deficient cancer. The CDR3 protein is CASSPNLYEQYF. The nucleotide sequence is TGTGCCAGCAGCCCCAACCTCTACGAGCAGTACTTC.